One sample yielded the 8 T cell receptor beta chains listed below, sequenced in a study of CD8 T cells in ankylosing spondylitis. TCRdb ran MiXCR on the 5' RACE reads and lists one entry per CDR3 protein. The sample has 190,000 or so distinct CDR3 sequences, around 13% seen once. The sequencing sample was made of blood, either unsorted or a sorted T cell fraction (not recorded which). All receptors derive from a male donor with ankylosing spondylitis or in good health (not recorded which).

This chain joins TRBV5-4 and TRBJ1-2, with TRBD1 as a possible D gene (6 bases). Trimming pared 3 bases from V and 8 bases from J, leaving 17 bases between. There are 14 residues in the CDR3. Germline CDR1 and CDR2: SGHNT and YYREEE (reference sequence). The CDR3 DNA is TGTGCCAGCAGCTCAACTGTGGGGGGCGAGGGCTACACCTTC. It codes for CASSSTVGGEGYTF.

The table lists this clonotype with many counts. The chain combines TRBV29-1 with TRBJ1-2; D remains ambiguous. There are 12 residues in the CDR3. In germline, CDR1 is SQVTM, CDR2 ANQGSEA. Trimming stripped 7 bases from V and 2 bases from J, with 11 bases between. This chain's CDR3 is CSAGPMNYGYTF. In nucleotides, the CDR3 is TGCAGCGCCGGACCGATGAACTATGGCTACACCTTC.

J is TRBJ2-7 and V is TRBV4-1; 9 bases fit TRBD1. The J segment lost 5 bases and the V segment lost 2 bases, leaving 7 bases of the junction unmatched. Germline V gives CDR1 MGHRA, CDR2 YSYEKL. CDR3 length: 15 amino acids. The CDR3 is CASSQLDRGYHEQYF. CDR3 DNA: TGCGCCAGCAGCCAACTGGACAGGGGCTACCACGAGCAGTACTTC.

This clonotype was counted a few times. V gene TRBV4-1 combines with J gene TRBJ1-1; D may be TRBD1 (5 bases). V was pared by 5 bases and J by 4 bases, with 17 bases between. The CDR3 has 15 amino acids. CDR1 is MGHRA and CDR2 is YSYEKL in the germline V gene. The chain's CDR3 is CASSGRQTLITEAFF. The DNA of the CDR3 is TGCGCCAGCAGCGGCCGACAGACGCTAATCACTGAAGCTTTCTTT.

The rearrangement links TRBV15 to TRBJ2-3; TRBD2 is a possible D gene (5 bases). CDR1 LNHNV and CDR2 YYDKDF come from the germline V gene (reference sequence). The CDR3 extends over 15 amino acids. The germline V and J ends were trimmed by 6 bases and 3 bases, with 16 bases remaining between them. CDR3 nucleotides: TGTGCCACCAGTATTGGGAGTAGGTGGACAGATACGCAGTATTTT. This translates into CATSIGSRWTDTQYF.

This clonotype has only a few counts. The rearrangement uses TRBV7-6 and TRBJ2-7; D not resolved. CDR1 is SGHVS and CDR2 is FNYEAQ in the germline V gene. The CDR3 is made up of 17 amino acids. V was trimmed by 1 base and J by 4 bases, leaving 20 bases between them. DNA for the CDR3: TGTGCCAGCAGCTTAGAGTCGGTCTACCACTCATCATACGAGCAGTACTTC. This translates into CASSLESVYHSSYEQYF.

Only a few counts were recorded for this clonotype. The chain carries TRBV6-5 and TRBJ2-1; tentative D call: TRBD2 (5 bases). V lost 4 bases and J lost 7, with 14 bases in between. The CDR3 is 14 amino acids. CDR1 is MNHEY, CDR2 SVGAGI, per germline. In DNA, the CDR3 is TGTGCCAGCAGTTCCCTGAGTAGCGAGAATGAGCAGTTCTTC. Its translation: CASSSLSSENEQFF.

This clonotype was counted between two and nine times. V gene TRBV15 combines with J gene TRBJ1-5; a possible D gene is TRBD1 (5 bases). The CDR3 loop spans 16 amino acids. Per germline, CDR1 LNHNV and CDR2 YYDKDF (reference sequence). Trimming pared 5 bases from V and 1 base from J, leaving 15 bases between. The CDR3 coding sequence is TGTGCCACCAGCCCCCGTGTCGGGGGGAGCAATCAGCCCCAGCATTTT. This encodes CATSPRVGGSNQPQHF.